Below are 20 T cell receptor beta chains sequenced from a single sample in a study of technical replicates of blood from a handful of donors. Some clones are missing from TCRdb's copy, which holds only in-frame ones; the method was immunoSEQ multiplex PCR. The sample includes 75,000 to 95,000 clones, about nine tenths seen only once; the top ten take under 0.3%. The material sequenced was T cells isolated from PBMCs. These receptor sequences come from a human donor in good health.

The chain is built from TRBV28 and TRBJ2-4; 12 bases align to TRBD2. The CDR3 is 17 residues long. CDR1 is MDHEN, CDR2 SYDVKM, per germline. V was pared by 5 bases and J by 3 bases, with 8 bases of the junction left unmatched. CDR3 nucleotides: TGTGCCAGCAGTCCTCCTAGCGGGAGGGCGGGCAAAAACATTCAGTACTTC. As protein: CASSPPSGRAGKNIQYF. The full variable domain, with the rest looked up from reference TRBV28 and TRBJ2-4, is DVKVTQSSRYLVKRTGEKVFLECVQDMDHENMFWYRQDPGLGLRLIYFSYDVKMKEKGDIPEGYSVSREKKERFSLILESASTNQTSMYLCASSPPSGRAGKNIQYFGAGTRLSVL.

The chain uses TRBV11-3 and TRBJ2-7; D is ambiguous. Trimming left V 3 bases short and J 2 bases short, with 8 bases between. Germline CDR1 is SGHNT and CDR2 is YENEEA. The CDR3 extends over 13 amino acids. In DNA form, the CDR3 reads TGTGCCAGCAGCTTCGGCGGAACCTACGAGCAGTACTTC. Translating it yields CASSFGGTYEQYF.

This clone was found once. The rearrangement links TRBV7-8 to TRBJ1-2; D unclear. This CDR3 comprises 15 residues. Germline CDR1 and CDR2: SGHVS and FQNEAQ. The V and J ends lost 2 bases and 3 bases respectively, with 13 bases between them. CDR3 protein: CASSLSYREYYGYTF. In DNA, the CDR3 is TGTGCCAGCAGCTTATCATATCGGGAGTACTATGGCTACACCTTC.

V and J are TRBV7-9 and TRBJ1-1; unclear D gene. Germline V lookup: CDR1 SEHNR, CDR2 FQNEAQ (reference sequence). V was shortened by 5 bases and J by 4 bases, with 8 bases between the two germline ends. This CDR3 is 12 amino acids long. Here the CDR3 reads CASSPEGTEAFF. DNA for the CDR3: TGTGCCAGCAGCCCGGAGGGCACTGAAGCTTTCTTT. Using reference TRBV7-9 and TRBJ1-1 for the parts outside the CDR3, the full variable domain is DTGVSQNPRHKITKRGQNVTFRCDPISEHNRLYWYRQTLGQGPEFLTYFQNEAQLEKSRLLSDRFSAERPKGSFSTLEIQRTEQGDSAMYLCASSPEGTEAFFGQGTRLTVV.

The chain has TRBV18 and TRBJ1-2, with 10 bases aligning to TRBD1. CDR1 is KGHSH, CDR2 LQKENI, per germline. The CDR3 has 15 amino acids. The junction had 5 bases not matched to a gene; V was cut back by 3 bases and J by 4 bases. CDR3 loop: CASSPRDRGGYGYTF. In DNA, the CDR3 is TGTGCCAGCTCACCCCGGGACAGGGGAGGCTATGGCTACACCTTC.

The chain uses TRBV2 and TRBJ2-1; 9 nucleotides agree with TRBD2. The CDR3 loop spans 19 amino acids. Germline V lookup: CDR1 SNHLY, CDR2 FYNNEI. J gave up 0 bases and V 10 bases, and 19 bases lay outside the gene matches. The CDR3 sequence: CANALLLAGSSHSYNEQFF. The CDR3 region has the DNA TGTGCCAACGCCCTCCTTCTAGCGGGGTCCTCCCACTCCTACAATGAGCAGTTCTTC.

The gene calls are TRBV9 and TRBJ1-6, with 7 bases aligning to TRBD1. This CDR3 has 15 residues. CDR1 and CDR2 (germline): SGDLS, YYNGEE. V shed 0 bases, J shed 10 bases, and the junction held 7 bases outside the gene matches. In DNA, the CDR3 is TGTGCCAGCAGCGTAGCTCGCAGGGGGAACTCACCCCTCCACTTT. Translating it yields CASSVARRGNSPLHF.

Note on this clone: Other DNA sequences in the same sample also yield this CDR3. The gene calls are TRBV14 and TRBJ2-7; D gene unclear. The germline CDR1 and CDR2 sequences are SGHDN and FVKESK. The V end lost 4 bases, the J end lost 0 bases, and 4 bases lay between the germline ends. The CDR3 totals 12 residues. The DNA for the CDR3 is TGTGCCAGCAGCCTCAGCTCCTACGAGCAGTACTTC. Translation gives CASSLSSYEQYF. Variable domain in full (rest from reference TRBV14 and TRBJ2-7): EAGVTQFPSHSVIEKGQTVTLRCDPISGHDNLYWYRRVMGKEIKFLLHFVKESKQDESGMPNNRFLAERTGGTYSTLKVQPAELEDSGVYFCASSLSSYEQYFGPGTRLTVT.

V gene TRBV2 combines with J gene TRBJ2-5, with D possibly being TRBD1 (6 bases). The germline gives CDR1 SNHLY, CDR2 FYNNEI. Trimming removed 6 bases at V and 1 base at J, with 12 bases between. This CDR3 is 14 amino acids long. The CDR3 loop is CASRDTGFQETQYF. CDR3 nucleotides: TGTGCCAGCAGAGACACAGGGTTCCAAGAGACCCAGTACTTC.

The chain couples TRBV29-1 to TRBJ1-2; 7 bases agree with TRBD1. With 6 bases clipped from V and 4 bases from J, the junction kept 11 bases outside the gene matches. The length of the CDR3 is 14 residues. Germline V lookup: CDR1 SQVTM, CDR2 ANQGSEA. The CDR3 sequence: CSVPLTGYSYGYTF. In DNA, the CDR3 is TGCAGCGTACCCCTGACAGGGTACTCCTATGGCTACACCTTC.

CDR3 sequence reads: CASSTSVNLEQFF. CDR3 bases: TGTGCCAGTAGTACTAGCGTGAATCTTGAGCAGTTCTTC. The rearrangement links TRBV19 to TRBJ2-1, with D perhaps matching TRBD2 (6 bases). The CDR3 is 13 residues long. The germline gives CDR1 LNHDA, CDR2 SQIVND (reference sequence). V lost 4 bases and J lost 9, with 13 bases in between. The variable domain in full, with the rest retrieved from reference TRBV19 and TRBJ2-1, is DGGITQSPKYLFRKEGQNVTLSCEQNLNHDAMYWYRQDPGQGLRLIYYSQIVNDFQKGDIAEGYSVSREKKESFPLTVTSAQKNPTAFYLCASSTSVNLEQFFGPGTRLTVL.

V usage is TRBV11-1 and J usage is TRBJ1-6, with 7 bases lining up with TRBD1. The junction had 7 bases not matched to a gene; V was cut back by 4 bases and J by 4 bases. CDR1 SGHAT and CDR2 FQDESV come from the germline V gene (reference sequence). The CDR3 is 16 residues long. CDR3 loop: CASSSRGSDYNSPLHF. The CDR3 nucleotides read TGTGCCAGCAGCTCCAGGGGGTCCGATTATAATTCACCCCTCCACTTT.

The chain links TRBV7-2 to TRBJ1-2; TRBD1 matches at 9 bases. J gave up 7 bases and V 1 base, and 7 bases lay outside the gene matches. Germline V gene lookup returns CDR1 SGHTA and CDR2 FQGNSA. The CDR3 extends over 15 amino acids. CDR3 nucleotides: TGTGCCAGCAGCTTAGGCGTCGGGACAGGGAGTGGCTACACCTTC. As protein: CASSLGVGTGSGYTF.

This sequence joins TRBV5-1 and TRBJ2-1, with D uncertain. The V gene's germline CDR1 is SGHRS and CDR2 YFSETQ. Trimming cost V 4 bases and J 0 bases, with 11 bases left between them. The CDR3 contains 15 residues. The CDR3 region is CASSRYWSSYNEQFF. CDR3 nucleotide sequence: TGCGCCAGCAGCAGGTACTGGAGCTCCTACAATGAGCAGTTCTTC. The whole variable domain, remainder taken from reference TRBV5-1 and TRBJ2-1, is KAGVTQTPRYLIKTRGQQVTLSCSPISGHRSVSWYQQTPGQGLQFLFEYFSETQRNKGNFPGRFSGRQFSNSRSEMNVSTLELGDSALYLCASSRYWSSYNEQFFGPGTRLTVL.

The J gene is TRBJ1-1, the V gene TRBV30; 8 bases agree with TRBD1. The J segment lost 4 bases and the V segment lost 3 bases, leaving 7 bases of the junction unmatched. The CDR3 contains 14 residues. Germline V gene data show CDR1 as GTSNPN and CDR2 as SVGIG (reference sequence). CDR3 loop: CAWRSGGAGTEAFF. The CDR3 DNA reads TGTGCCTGGAGATCAGGGGGCGCGGGCACTGAAGCTTTCTTT.

The chain joins TRBV18 to TRBJ1-2; 7 nucleotides align to TRBD1. J lost 4 bases, V lost 0 bases, and 8 bases had no gene match. The CDR3 spans 16 residues. Germline CDR1 is KGHSH and CDR2 is LQKENI. As DNA, the CDR3 is TGTGCCAGCTCACCACCGACAGGGCAGGGTATCTATGGCTACACCTTC. Protein product: CASSPPTGQGIYGYTF. Together with reference TRBV18 and TRBJ1-2, the CDR3 gives the full variable domain: NAGVMQNPRHLVRRRGQEARLRCSPMKGHSHVYWYRQLPEEGLKFMVYLQKENIIDESGMPKERFSAEFPKEGPSILRIQQVVRGDSAAYFCASSPPTGQGIYGYTFGSGTRLTVV.

The chain carries TRBV7-9 and TRBJ2-7, with D possibly being TRBD2 (5 bases). Per the germline V gene, CDR1 is SEHNR and CDR2 is FQNEAQ (reference sequence). This CDR3 region has 14 residues. V lost 6 bases to trimming and J lost 2 bases, with 14 bases between them. This chain's CDR3 is CASRPGSNPYEQYF. The CDR3 DNA follows: TGTGCCAGCAGACCTGGGAGTAATCCCTACGAGCAGTACTTC.

The sample holds one count of this clone. V and J are TRBV5-1 and TRBJ2-2, with a tentative D call TRBD2 (6 bases). Trimming took off 0 bases at V and 3 bases at J, with 12 bases between the two ends. The CDR3 loop spans 16 amino acids. Germline CDR1 reads SGHRS; CDR2 reads YFSETQ. CDR3 loop: CASSLAGGSDTGELFF. The DNA for the CDR3 is TGCGCCAGCAGCTTGGCCGGGGGTTCCGACACCGGGGAGCTGTTTTTT.

This clone was detected only once. This chain links TRBV4-1 with TRBJ2-3; 13 positions match TRBD2. CDR1 and CDR2 (germline): MGHRA, YSYEKL. This CDR3 contains 17 residues. J lost 2 bases, V lost 2 bases, and 4 bases had no gene match. CDR3 residues: CASSQMTSGGFTDTQYF. CDR3 coding DNA: TGCGCCAGCAGCCAAATGACTAGCGGGGGGTTCACAGATACGCAGTATTTT.

V and J are TRBV27 and TRBJ1-2, with D hard to call. The V end lost 5 bases, the J end lost 8 bases, and 15 bases lay between the germline ends. Germline-derived CDR1 and CDR2 are MNHEY and SMNVEV (reference sequence). The CDR3 runs 13 residues. The CDR3 sequence: CASSDLGARGYTF. The CDR3 nucleotides are TGTGCCAGCAGTGACTTGGGAGCCCGGGGCTACACCTTC.